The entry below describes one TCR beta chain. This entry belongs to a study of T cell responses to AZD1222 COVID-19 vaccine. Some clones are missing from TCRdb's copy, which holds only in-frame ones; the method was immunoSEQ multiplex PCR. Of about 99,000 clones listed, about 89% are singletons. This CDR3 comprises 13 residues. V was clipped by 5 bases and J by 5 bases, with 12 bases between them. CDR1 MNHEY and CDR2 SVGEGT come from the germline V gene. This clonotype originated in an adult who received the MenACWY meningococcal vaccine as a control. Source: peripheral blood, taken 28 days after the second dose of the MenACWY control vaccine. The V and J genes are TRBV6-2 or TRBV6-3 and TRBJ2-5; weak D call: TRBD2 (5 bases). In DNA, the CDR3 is TGTGCCAGCAGTAACGGGGTGCGGGAGACCCAGTACTTC. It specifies CASSNGVRETQYF.